A single sample is the source of the 27 T cell receptor beta chains below, sequenced in a study of T-cell reconstitution after alpha-beta-depleted transplantation in children. Molecular barcoding with unique molecular identifiers was used for the TCRbeta library. TCRdb ran MiXCR on the PCR reads and lists one entry per CDR3 protein. The sample records approximately 800,000 distinct CDR3 sequences, 15% to 20% being singletons. The sequencing used PBMCs, mostly from graft donor cells, collected 360 days after TCRalphabeta/CD19-depleted stem cell transplant. All receptors come from a male patient between 10 and 17 years old who had a stem cell transplant for acute lymphoblastic leukemia, so the T cells may come from the graft donor.

In DNA, the CDR3 is TGTGCCAGCAGCCTGGACTGGTACTCCTACGAGCAGTACTTC. This gives the protein CASSLDWYSYEQYF. V and J are TRBV14 and TRBJ2-7, with a possible D match to TRBD2 (5 bases). This CDR3 has 14 amino acids. Trimming cost V 4 bases and J 0 bases, with 10 bases left between them. CDR1 and CDR2 (germline): SGHDN, FVKESK.

In this sample, this clonotype turned up a few times. The J gene is TRBJ2-1, the V gene TRBV20-1; D uncertain. CDR1 DFQATT and CDR2 SNEGSKA come from the germline V gene (reference sequence). V lost 5 bases to trimming and J lost 8 bases, with 16 bases between them. CDR3 length: 13 amino acids. The DNA of the CDR3 is TGCAGTGCTGTTGGCATAAGCCGTCATGAGCAGTTCTTC. Residues: CSAVGISRHEQFF.

The chain recombines TRBV9 with TRBJ2-7; D might be TRBD2 (6 bases). There are 14 residues in the CDR3. V lost 0 bases and J lost 3, with 10 bases in between. Per germline, CDR1 SGDLS and CDR2 YYNGEE. This chain's CDR3 is CASSVGYGGYEQYF. The CDR3 nucleotides read TGTGCCAGCAGCGTAGGGTACGGGGGCTACGAGCAGTACTTC.

The chain uses TRBV4-1 and TRBJ1-5; D gene ambiguous. V was trimmed by 0 bases and J by 11 bases, leaving 11 bases between them. CDR3 size: 13 residues. Germline values: CDR1 MGHRA, CDR2 YSYEKL. Written as DNA, the CDR3 is TGCGCCAGCAGCCAAGAGGTACTGCAGTCCCAGCATTTT. Protein product: CASSQEVLQSQHF.

This clonotype was seen more than once but under ten times. The chain is built from TRBV7-9 and TRBJ2-7; maybe TRBD2 (5 bases). The germline V gene encodes CDR1 SEHNR and CDR2 FQNEAQ (reference sequence). Trimming removed 2 bases at V and 5 bases at J, with 10 bases between. This CDR3 is 13 amino acids long. DNA of the CDR3: TGTGCCAGCAGCTTAAGGAGGAACAACGAGCAGTACTTC. It translates to CASSLRRNNEQYF.

This clonotype was seen only a few times. The V and J genes are TRBV18 and TRBJ2-1; the D is unclear. V was shortened by 2 bases and J by 4 bases, with 9 bases between the two germline ends. There are 14 residues in the CDR3. Germline-derived CDR1 and CDR2 are KGHSH and LQKENI. The CDR3 sequence is CASSPVRNYNEQFF. DNA of the CDR3: TGTGCCAGCTCACCAGTCAGGAATTACAATGAGCAGTTCTTC.

The rearrangement joins TRBV11-2 to TRBJ2-3, with D hard to call. The V gene lost 4 bases and the J gene lost 6 bases, with 11 bases spanning the gap. Looked up from germline, CDR1 is SGHAT and CDR2 is FQNNGV. The CDR3 is 13 amino acids. CDR3 region: CASSSSFWDTQYF. The CDR3 DNA follows: TGTGCCAGCAGCTCTTCATTTTGGGATACGCAGTATTTT.

This clonotype has a count of ten or more. The chain uses TRBV3-1 and TRBJ2-1; D not certain. The germline V and J ends were trimmed by 2 bases and 1 base, with 9 bases remaining between them. CDR1 is LGHDT and CDR2 is YNNKEL in the germline V gene (reference sequence). This CDR3 has 15 residues. CDR3 residues: CASSQNLPSYNEQFF. CDR3 bases: TGTGCCAGCAGCCAAAACCTACCGTCCTACAATGAGCAGTTCTTC.

This clonotype was counted at least ten times. The CDR3: CASSSGGFRDRSSSSTDTQYF. In DNA form, the CDR3 reads TGTGCCAGCAGCTCCGGGGGATTCCGGGACAGGTCATCTTCTAGCACAGATACGCAGTATTTT. V gene TRBV11-3 combines with J gene TRBJ2-3; TRBD1 matches at 8 bases. The CDR3 is 21 amino acids. The ends lost 4 bases at V and 0 bases at J; junction bases unmatched: 21. Germline CDR1 reads SGHNT; CDR2 reads YENEEA.

This clonotype showed up many times. J is TRBJ1-1 and V is TRBV10-3, with TRBD1 as a possible D gene (5 bases). V lost 6 bases and J 1 base, leaving 9 bases between the germline ends. The CDR3 runs to 13 residues. Germline lookup yields CDR1 ENHRY and CDR2 SYGVKD. In DNA, the CDR3 is TGTGCCATCAGCGCTCAGGGGAACACTGAAGCTTTCTTT. Translated, it gives CAISAQGNTEAFF.

This clonotype came up a few times. The rearrangement uses TRBV7-6 and TRBJ2-1; 8 nucleotides agree with TRBD2. The CDR3 consists of 16 residues. V trimming: 3 bases; J trimming: 4 bases; junction bases outside the gene matches: 8. In germline, CDR1 is SGHVS, CDR2 FNYEAQ. The CDR3 sequence is CASSLAKLAAYNEQFF. The CDR3 coding sequence is TGTGCCAGCAGCTTGGCGAAACTAGCGGCTTACAATGAGCAGTTCTTC.

V and J are TRBV7-9 and TRBJ1-4, with a tentative D call TRBD1 (5 bases). This CDR3 has 16 amino acids. The germline V gene encodes CDR1 SEHNR and CDR2 FQNEAQ (reference sequence). Trimming left V 1 base short and J 0 bases short, with 9 bases between. CDR3 loop: CASSLGGPSTNEKLFF. DNA for the CDR3: TGTGCCAGCAGCTTAGGGGGACCGTCAACTAATGAAAAACTGTTTTTT.

V gene TRBV20-1 combines with J gene TRBJ2-4, with 8 bases matching TRBD1. The germline CDR1 and CDR2 sequences are DFQATT and SNEGSKA (reference sequence). V lost 1 base to trimming and J lost 10 bases; unmatched junction nucleotides: 18. This CDR3 is built from 17 residues. The CDR3 spells CSARVYGTGHSRRIQYF. The DNA for the CDR3 is TGCAGTGCTAGAGTTTACGGGACAGGCCACTCTCGGAGGATTCAGTACTTC.

This clonotype came up many times. The gene calls are TRBV15 and TRBJ1-3; no clear D gene. Trimming removed 0 bases at V and 4 bases at J, with 10 bases between. This CDR3 is built from 15 residues. CDR1 and CDR2 from the germline V gene are LNHNV and YYDKDF (reference sequence). CDR3 sequence (DNA): TGTGCCACCAGCAGAGAAGGCCTCACGGGAAACACCATATATTTT. Translation: CATSREGLTGNTIYF.

This clonotype turned up a few times. The V and J genes are TRBV6-2 or TRBV6-3 and TRBJ2-4; no clear D. CDR1 and CDR2 (germline): MNHEY, SVGEGT. The V end lost 6 bases, the J end lost 7 bases, and 19 bases lay between the germline ends. The CDR3 has 15 amino acids. The CDR3 DNA is TGTGCCAGCAGCCAGTCGACATTTCTGTATAACATTCAGTACTTC. Translated, it gives CASSQSTFLYNIQYF.

The chain has TRBV5-1 and TRBJ2-2; D possibly corresponds to TRBD2 (6 bases). This CDR3 has 15 residues. Germline CDR1 reads SGHRS; CDR2 reads YFSETQ. Trimming took off 2 bases at V and 3 bases at J, with 11 bases between the two ends. This chain's CDR3 is CASSFFGGDTGELFF. CDR3 DNA sequence: TGCGCCAGCAGCTTTTTCGGGGGTGACACCGGGGAGCTGTTTTTT.

This chain joins TRBV5-1 and TRBJ2-5, with 9 bases aligning to TRBD1. Germline-derived CDR1 and CDR2 are SGHRS and YFSETQ. After removal of 6 bases from V and 5 bases from J, the junction contained 5 bases not matched to a gene. This CDR3 spans 13 amino acids. Here the CDR3 reads CASTTGGGETQYF. DNA for the CDR3: TGCGCCAGCACCACAGGGGGCGGGGAGACCCAGTACTTC.

The chain carries TRBV14 and TRBJ2-1; D is unclear. Deletions cut 0 bases from V and 6 bases from J, with 18 bases between. The germline V gene encodes CDR1 SGHDN and CDR2 FVKESK. This CDR3 is built from 17 residues. For the CDR3, the DNA is TGTGCCAGCAGCCAAGACCTGGGCCTGCCTTTGGGCAATGAGCAGTTCTTC. Amino acids: CASSQDLGLPLGNEQFF.

The chain carries TRBV7-6 and TRBJ2-2, with 7 nucleotides matching TRBD2. V shed 8 bases, J shed 3 bases, and the junction held 6 bases outside the gene matches. The germline V gene encodes CDR1 SGHVS and CDR2 FNYEAQ. This CDR3 has 14 amino acids. DNA of the CDR3: TGTGCCAGCGGTTGGGGGGGGTACACCGGGGAGCTGTTTTTT. Translating it yields CASGWGGYTGELFF.

This clonotype was recorded at least ten times. J is TRBJ2-7 and V is TRBV5-1, with 8 bases identical to TRBD2. There are 15 residues in the CDR3. Germline V gene sequence: CDR1 SGHRS, CDR2 YFSETQ. V lost 2 bases, J lost 3 bases, and 7 bases stayed unmatched. The CDR3 region is CASSFTSGVSYEQYF. The CDR3 DNA reads TGCGCCAGCAGCTTTACTAGCGGTGTTAGCTACGAGCAGTACTTC.

This clonotype showed up just a few times. The rearrangement uses TRBV9 and TRBJ2-1, with D possibly TRBD2 on 5 matching bases. V shed 2 bases and J shed 1 base, with 19 bases lying between them. Per germline, CDR1 SGDLS and CDR2 YYNGEE. The CDR3 sequence is 18 residues long. CDR3 sequence: CASSVQMSGVSSYNEQFF. DNA for the CDR3: TGTGCCAGCAGCGTCCAAATGTCCGGGGTAAGTTCCTACAATGAGCAGTTCTTC.

This chain uses TRBV25-1 with TRBJ1-2, with D possibly TRBD1 on 5 matching bases. Trimming left V 2 bases short and J 7 bases short, with 11 bases between. Germline V lookup: CDR1 MGHDK, CDR2 SYGVNS. This CDR3 has 13 residues. The CDR3 region is CASSENRMAGYTF. The DNA of the CDR3 is TGTGCCAGCAGTGAAAACAGGATGGCTGGCTACACCTTC.

This clonotype was recorded at least ten times. This chain uses TRBV29-1 with TRBJ2-5; no reliable D call. The CDR3 contains 14 residues. The germline V gene encodes CDR1 SQVTM and CDR2 ANQGSEA. Trimming removed 3 bases from V and 5 bases from J, with 16 bases in between. In DNA form, the CDR3 reads TGCAGCGTTGATGCAGGTTATAACGGGGAGACCCAGTACTTC. As protein: CSVDAGYNGETQYF. The full variable domain, its missing parts supplied by reference TRBV29-1 and TRBJ2-5, is SAVISQKPSRDICQRGTSLTIQCQVDSQVTMMFWYRQQPGQSLTLIATANQGSEATYESGFVIDKFPISRPNLTFSTLTVSNMSPEDSSIYLCSVDAGYNGETQYFGPGTRLLVL.

This clonotype was observed many times. V and J are TRBV10-3 and TRBJ2-7; TRBD1 or TRBD2 may be the D gene (5 bases each). V was trimmed by 2 bases and J by 3 bases, leaving 11 bases between them. The CDR3 covers 14 residues. Germline V gene sequence: CDR1 ENHRY, CDR2 SYGVKD. CDR3 sequence reads: CAISERGSLYEQYF. The DNA of the CDR3 is TGTGCCATCAGTGAGCGGGGCAGTCTCTACGAGCAGTACTTC.

The chain is built from TRBV7-2 and TRBJ2-7, with TRBD2 matching over 9 bases. The CDR3 has 18 amino acids. Germline V CDR1 and CDR2: SGHTA, FQGNSA. J was trimmed by 0 bases and V by 0 bases; bases with no gene match: 9. The CDR3 sequence: CASSLALLAGQNSYEQYF. As DNA, the CDR3 is TGTGCCAGCAGCTTAGCCCTGCTAGCGGGACAAAACTCCTACGAGCAGTACTTC.

Note on this clonotype: Sequence at one end of the junction differs from germline and may be a read error. The chain employs TRBV7-3 and TRBJ2-2; 7 nucleotides agree with TRBD2. CDR1 and CDR2 (germline): SGHTA, FQGTGA. This CDR3 region has 16 residues. The CDR3 protein is CASSVTSAMNTGELFF. CDR3 DNA sequence: TGTGCCAGCAGCGTAACTAGCGCTATGAACACCGGGGAGCTGTTTTTT. The variable domain in full, completed from reference TRBV7-3 and TRBJ2-2, reads GAGVSQTPSNKVTEKGKYVELRCDPISGHTALYWYRQSLGQGPEFLIYFQGTGAADDSGLPNDRFFAVRPEGSVSTLKIQRTERGDSAVYLCASSVTSAMNTGELFFGEGSRLTVL.

This chain links TRBV5-1 with TRBJ1-6; possible D gene TRBD1, 6 bases. Germline V CDR1 and CDR2: SGHRS, YFSETQ. The CDR3 is 15 residues long. V gave up 4 bases and J gave up 9 bases, with 17 bases separating them. The DNA for the CDR3 is TGCGCCAGCAGCATAACGGAGGGGGGGGGTTCACCCCTCCACTTT. Translated, it gives CASSITEGGGSPLHF.